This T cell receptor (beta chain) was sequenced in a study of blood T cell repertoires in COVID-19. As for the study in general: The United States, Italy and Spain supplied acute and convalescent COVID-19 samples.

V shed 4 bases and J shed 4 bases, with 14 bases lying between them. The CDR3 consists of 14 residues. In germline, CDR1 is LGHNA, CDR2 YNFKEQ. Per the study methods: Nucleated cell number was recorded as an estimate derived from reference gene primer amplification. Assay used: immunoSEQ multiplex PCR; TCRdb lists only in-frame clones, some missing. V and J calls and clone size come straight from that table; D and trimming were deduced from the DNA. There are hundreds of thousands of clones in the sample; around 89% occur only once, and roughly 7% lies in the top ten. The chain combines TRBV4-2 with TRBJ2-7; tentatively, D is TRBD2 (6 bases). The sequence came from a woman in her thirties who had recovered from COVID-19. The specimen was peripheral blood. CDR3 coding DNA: TGTGCCAGCAGCCCCTATGGAGGGGCGTACGAGCAGTACTTC. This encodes CASSPYGGAYEQYF.